The rows below give T cell receptor beta chains drawn from one sample of a study of OX40 agonist ivuxolimab in advanced cancers. Assay used: immunoSEQ multiplex PCR; TCRdb lists only in-frame clones, some missing. This table holds more than 9,500 clones, 81% found once. Specimen: CD4+ or CD8+ T cells sorted from blood, collected in a trial of the OX40 agonist ivuxolimab. The receptor source for this set is an adult with an advanced solid tumor such as melanoma, head and neck, liver or kidney cancer. Both conserved end residues are part of each CDR3. Fields, in order: V gene, J gene, D gene, clone size, CDR3 protein, CDR3 DNA. A D gene is named only where the DNA matches it firmly. Rows give clone size only sometimes, using once, few, many, or a class for an expanded clone.

v_gene: TRBV4-3
j_gene: TRBJ2-1
d_gene: TRBD2
abundance: .
CDR3aa: CASSPSGAFNEQFF
CDR3nt: TGCGCCAGCAGCCCTAGCGGGGCCTTCAATGAGCAGTTCTTC

v_gene: TRBV9
j_gene: TRBJ2-1
d_gene: TRBD2
abundance: .
CDR3aa: CASSVGTSGSSYNEQFF
CDR3nt: TGTGCCAGCAGCGTAGGTACTAGCGGGAGCTCCTACAATGAGCAGTTCTTC

v_gene: TRBV5-4
j_gene: TRBJ2-3
d_gene: .
abundance: .
CDR3aa: CASMRRASTDTQYF
CDR3nt: TGTGCCAGCATGCGGCGCGCTAGCACAGATACGCAGTATTTT

v_gene: TRBV5-1
j_gene: TRBJ1-6
d_gene: TRBD1
abundance: few
CDR3aa: CASRTGTAYNSPLHF
CDR3nt: TGCGCCAGCAGAACCGGGACAGCGTATAATTCACCCCTCCACTTT

v_gene: TRBV27
j_gene: TRBJ2-3
d_gene: .
abundance: .
CDR3aa: CASISTGTDTQYF
CDR3nt: TGTGCCAGCATCTCGACCGGCACAGATACGCAGTATTTT

v_gene: TRBV4-1
j_gene: TRBJ1-3
d_gene: .
abundance: .
CDR3aa: CASSQVVAGSGNTIYF
CDR3nt: TGCGCCAGCAGCCAAGTAGTCGCCGGGTCGGGAAACACCATATATTTT

v_gene: TRBV27
j_gene: TRBJ1-4
d_gene: .
abundance: few
CDR3aa: CASSPYLGSNEKLFF
CDR3nt: TGTGCCAGCAGTCCCTACTTGGGTTCTAATGAAAAACTGTTTTTT

v_gene: TRBV5-4
j_gene: TRBJ2-7
d_gene: TRBD2
abundance: .
CDR3aa: CASKTSGSTDEQYF
CDR3nt: TGTGCCAGCAAGACTAGCGGGAGTACCGACGAGCAGTACTTC

v_gene: TRBV18
j_gene: TRBJ2-7
d_gene: TRBD2
abundance: .
CDR3aa: CASSRLTSGSYEQYF
CDR3nt: TGTGCCAGCTCACGACTGACTAGCGGGTCCTACGAGCAGTACTTC

v_gene: TRBV5-1
j_gene: TRBJ2-3
d_gene: TRBD2
abundance: once
CDR3aa: CASSPWTSGTATDTQYF
CDR3nt: TGCGCCAGCAGTCCCTGGACTAGCGGGACTGCCACAGATACGCAGTATTTT

v_gene: TRBV4-2
j_gene: TRBJ1-5
d_gene: .
abundance: .
CDR3aa: CASSHWTSNQPQHF
CDR3nt: TGTGCCAGCAGCCACTGGACCAGCAATCAGCCCCAGCATTTT

v_gene: TRBV12-5
j_gene: TRBJ2-2
d_gene: .
abundance: .
CDR3aa: CASGLETGELFF
CDR3nt: TGTGCTAGTGGTTTGGAAACAGGGGAGCTGTTTTTT

v_gene: TRBV9
j_gene: TRBJ1-1
d_gene: TRBD1
abundance: .
CDR3aa: CASSVTGIGAEAFF
CDR3nt: TGTGCCAGCAGCGTGACAGGGATCGGCGCTGAAGCTTTCTTT

v_gene: TRBV7-8
j_gene: TRBJ1-4
d_gene: .
abundance: .
CDR3aa: CASSQKAGTYNEKLFF
CDR3nt: TGTGCCAGCAGCCAAAAAGCGGGGACCTATAATGAAAAACTGTTTTTT

v_gene: TRBV4-3
j_gene: TRBJ2-3
d_gene: .
abundance: .
CDR3aa: CASSGSGTDTQYF
CDR3nt: TGCGCCAGCAGCGGGTCCGGGACAGATACGCAGTATTTT

v_gene: TRBV11-3
j_gene: TRBJ2-5
d_gene: TRBD1
abundance: .
CDR3aa: CASSLRPGTGGRGEETQYF
CDR3nt: TGTGCCAGCAGCCTCCGACCCGGGACAGGGGGCAGGGGTGAGGAGACCCAGTACTTC

v_gene: TRBV7-8
j_gene: TRBJ2-7
d_gene: TRBD2
abundance: .
CDR3aa: CASSHRTSGRGQYF
CDR3nt: TGTGCCAGCAGCCACCGGACTAGCGGGAGAGGGCAGTACTTC

v_gene: TRBV29-1
j_gene: TRBJ2-1
d_gene: TRBD1
abundance: once
CDR3aa: CSVVSWDRGNEQFF
CDR3nt: TGCAGCGTTGTTTCTTGGGACAGGGGCAATGAGCAGTTCTTC

v_gene: TRBV4-2
j_gene: TRBJ2-1
d_gene: TRBD2
abundance: once
CDR3aa: CASSQDFGGRSDEQFF
CDR3nt: TGTGCCAGCAGCCAAGATTTTGGCGGGAGGTCGGATGAGCAGTTCTTC

v_gene: TRBV7-6
j_gene: TRBJ2-5
d_gene: TRBD2
abundance: once
CDR3aa: CASSSLAGESETQYF
CDR3nt: TGTGCCAGCAGCTCCCTAGCGGGAGAGAGTGAGACCCAGTACTTC

v_gene: TRBV7-9
j_gene: TRBJ2-7
d_gene: .
abundance: medium-sized
CDR3aa: CASIAAGSEEQYF
CDR3nt: TGTGCCAGCATCGCTGCAGGAAGCGAGGAGCAGTACTTC

v_gene: TRBV5-5
j_gene: TRBJ2-5
d_gene: .
abundance: .
CDR3aa: CASSLDLGETQYF
CDR3nt: TGTGCCAGCAGCTTGGACCTAGGGGAGACCCAGTACTTC

v_gene: TRBV19
j_gene: TRBJ2-5
d_gene: TRBD1
abundance: .
CDR3aa: CATGQAFETQYF
CDR3nt: TGTGCAACCGGACAGGCCTTTGAGACCCAGTACTTC

v_gene: TRBV28
j_gene: TRBJ2-7
d_gene: .
abundance: .
CDR3aa: CATYSGYEQYF
CDR3nt: TGTGCCACCTACAGCGGCTATGAGCAGTACTTC

v_gene: TRBV27
j_gene: TRBJ2-3
d_gene: TRBD2
abundance: .
CDR3aa: CASSYVAGNTDTQYF
CDR3nt: TGTGCCAGCAGTTACGTAGCGGGGAACACAGATACGCAGTATTTT

v_gene: TRBV7-9
j_gene: TRBJ2-1
d_gene: .
abundance: .
CDR3aa: CASSRGQPGHEQFF
CDR3nt: TGTGCCAGCAGCCGCGGCCAACCCGGGCATGAGCAGTTCTTC

v_gene: TRBV28
j_gene: TRBJ2-1
d_gene: .
abundance: .
CDR3aa: CASRPPGGSNEQFF
CDR3nt: TGTGCCAGCAGGCCCCCTGGGGGCAGCAATGAGCAGTTCTTC

v_gene: TRBV15
j_gene: TRBJ2-7
d_gene: .
abundance: .
CDR3aa: CATSRDRGSYEQYF
CDR3nt: TGTGCCACCAGCAGAGACCGGGGATCCTACGAGCAGTACTTC

v_gene: TRBV4-1
j_gene: TRBJ1-5
d_gene: .
abundance: .
CDR3aa: CASSQEGWQGQEDGSNQPQHF
CDR3nt: TGCGCCAGCAGCCAAGAGGGTTGGCAGGGCCAGGAGGATGGCAGCAATCAGCCCCAGCATTTT

v_gene: TRBV18
j_gene: TRBJ2-3
d_gene: .
abundance: .
CDR3aa: CASSPPAGARTDTQYF
CDR3nt: TGTGCCAGCTCACCACCGGCAGGCGCCCGCACAGATACGCAGTATTTT

v_gene: TRBV4-3
j_gene: TRBJ2-7
d_gene: TRBD2
abundance: .
CDR3aa: CASSSASGSSYEQYF
CDR3nt: TGCGCCAGCAGTAGCGCTAGCGGGAGCTCCTACGAGCAGTACTTC

v_gene: TRBV7-2
j_gene: TRBJ2-3
d_gene: .
abundance: .
CDR3aa: CASSLDPRRRTDTQYF
CDR3nt: TGTGCCAGCAGCTTAGACCCTCGACGAAGGACAGATACGCAGTATTTT

v_gene: TRBV27
j_gene: TRBJ1-5
d_gene: TRBD1
abundance: .
CDR3aa: CASSYTGGNNQPQHF
CDR3nt: TGTGCCAGCAGTTACACAGGGGGCAACAATCAGCCCCAGCATTTT

v_gene: TRBV2
j_gene: TRBJ1-2
d_gene: .
abundance: .
CDR3aa: CASGIQEYYGYTF
CDR3nt: TGTGCCAGCGGAATACAGGAGTACTATGGCTACACCTTC

v_gene: TRBV27
j_gene: TRBJ2-7
d_gene: TRBD2
abundance: .
CDR3aa: CASMTSGTVEQYF
CDR3nt: TGTGCCAGCATGACCAGCGGGACGGTGGAGCAGTACTTC

v_gene: TRBV9
j_gene: TRBJ2-3
d_gene: .
abundance: .
CDR3aa: CASSVHGTGTDTQYF
CDR3nt: TGTGCCAGCAGCGTTCACGGGACTGGGACAGATACGCAGTATTTT